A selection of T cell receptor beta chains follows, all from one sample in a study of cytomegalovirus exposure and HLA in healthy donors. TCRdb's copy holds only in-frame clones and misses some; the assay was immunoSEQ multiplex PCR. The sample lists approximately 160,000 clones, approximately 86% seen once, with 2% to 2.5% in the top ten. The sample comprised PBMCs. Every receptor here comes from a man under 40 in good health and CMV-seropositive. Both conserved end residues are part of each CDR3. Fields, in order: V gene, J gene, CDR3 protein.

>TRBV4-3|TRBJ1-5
CASSQAYNQPQHF
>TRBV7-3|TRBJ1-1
CASSPAARAEAFF
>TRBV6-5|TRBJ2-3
CASSLQGLDTQYF
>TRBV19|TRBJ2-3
CASSSGQGGTDTQYF
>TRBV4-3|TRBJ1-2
CASSRSSGGLYGYTF
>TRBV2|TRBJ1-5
CASSDRGTGQPQHF
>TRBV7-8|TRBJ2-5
CASSLGTSKETQYF
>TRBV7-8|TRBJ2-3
CASQGGFSTDTQYF
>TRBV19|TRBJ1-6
CASSEAVSYNSPLHF
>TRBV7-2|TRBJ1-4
CASSSTGGVGEKLFF
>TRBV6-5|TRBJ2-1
CASSTLPTGGAQFF
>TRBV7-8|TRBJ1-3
CASLTGVSGNTIYF
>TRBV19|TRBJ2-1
CASSLYNEQFF
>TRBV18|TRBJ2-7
CASSPPPGGLSYEQYF
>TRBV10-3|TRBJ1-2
CATTRQGADGYTF
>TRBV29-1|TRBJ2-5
CSVEDQGRLQETQYF
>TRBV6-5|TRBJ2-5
CASSYGGGQRETQYF
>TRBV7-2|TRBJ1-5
CASSLAISGQPQHF
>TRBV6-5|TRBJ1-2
CASSRTGSNYGYTF
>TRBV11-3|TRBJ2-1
CASSRLAGGPNEQFF
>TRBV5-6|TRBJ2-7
CASSGDRAYEQYF
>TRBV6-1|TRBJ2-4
CASYGWGGKRNIQYF
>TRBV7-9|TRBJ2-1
CASSFGVYNEQFF
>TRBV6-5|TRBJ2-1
CASSYGAGGYEQFF
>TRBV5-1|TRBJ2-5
CASSLAGGVQETQYF
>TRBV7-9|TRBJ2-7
CASSLGSGNSYEQYF
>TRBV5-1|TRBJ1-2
CASSLDSYGYTF
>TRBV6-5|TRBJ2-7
CASSYGQGATYEQYF
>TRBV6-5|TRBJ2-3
CASRTPGGADTQYF
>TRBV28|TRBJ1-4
CASSSQGRANEKLFF
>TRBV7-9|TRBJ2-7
CASSPGFEQYF
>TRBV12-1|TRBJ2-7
CAGSPGAGEQYF
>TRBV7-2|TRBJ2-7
CASSLAPGQGAYEQYF
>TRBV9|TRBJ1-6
CASSRQGGESPLHF
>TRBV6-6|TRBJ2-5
CASRPVGGVGETQYF
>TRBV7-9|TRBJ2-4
CASSRGQLNIQYF
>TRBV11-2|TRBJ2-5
CAGRNAETQYF
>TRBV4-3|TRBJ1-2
CASSQEWTGRDGYTF
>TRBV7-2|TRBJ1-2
CASSLGGNYGYTF
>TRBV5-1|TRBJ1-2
CASSLESFGGGSYTF
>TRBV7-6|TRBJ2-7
CASGSSYEQYF
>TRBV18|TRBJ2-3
CASSPGLHLLNTDTQYF
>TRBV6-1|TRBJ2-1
CASRSRDRQFF
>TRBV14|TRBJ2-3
CASSQGEGYPDTQYF
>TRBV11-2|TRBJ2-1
CASSQDTQAHNEQFF
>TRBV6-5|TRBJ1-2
CASTLGGYGYTF
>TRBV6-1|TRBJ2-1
CASSEARYYNEQFF
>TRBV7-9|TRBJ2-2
CASSVDRVSRELFF
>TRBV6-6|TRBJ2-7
CASRPTSGGAYEQYF
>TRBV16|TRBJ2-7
CASSRAGQSYEQYF
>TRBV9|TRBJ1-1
CASSTPQGNPTEAFF
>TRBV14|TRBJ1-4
CASRTGNNEKLFF
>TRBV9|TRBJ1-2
CASSVEAGYNYGYTF
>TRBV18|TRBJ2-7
CASSPGQGAGYEQYF